This T cell receptor (beta chain) was sequenced in a study of cytomegalovirus exposure and HLA in healthy donors. Vbeta (60) and Jbeta (13) primers were used in the PCR. TCRdb's table, derived via immunoSEQ multiplex PCR, lists solely in-frame clones and lacks some. Its listing shows 100,000 to 150,000 clones. CDR1 is SGHRS, CDR2 YFSETQ, per germline. The CDR3 spans 14 residues. With respect to this clone: Its antigen is as yet unknown. The junction departs from the called germline gene at one end, perhaps through a read error.

General study results and limits: The study recorded 150 to 200 TCR beta chains that were cytomegalovirus-associated. Exclusion as indistinguishable affected some V segments, including TRBV6-2 and TRBV6-3.

This chain connects TRBV5-1 to TRBJ2-1, with D perhaps TRBD2 (6 bases). This TCR was recovered from a man aged 18 to 35 in good health and CMV-seronegative. Input material: PBMCs. CDR3 loop: CASRLGLLTDEQFF. In nucleotides, the CDR3 is TGCGCCAGCAGGTTGGGACTCTTAACCGATGAGCAGTTCTTC.